This is a list of T cell receptor beta chains from one sample in a study of T cell repertoires in cytomegalovirus infection. TCRdb re-called the reads through MiXCR, storing one row per CDR3 protein. Among 150,000 to 160,000 distinct CDR3 sequences, less than 25% were seen once, and the ten largest hold about a tenth. Sequencing was carried out using PBMCs. The receptors come from a human donor in good health (CMV status not recorded). Some clones in this sample may be carry-over from other donors' samples. Each CDR3 is given with its conserved first and last residue. The D gene is left open where the match is weak. Size is stated for part of the rows, as once, few or many counts, or as a class when the clone is expanded.

abundance,j_gene,d_gene,v_gene,CDR3aa,CDR3nt
.,TRBJ2-6,.,TRBV20-1,CSARQGRPSGANVLTF,TGCAGTGCTAGACAGGGGCGACCCTCTGGGGCCAACGTCCTGACTTTC
.,TRBJ1-2,.,TRBV12-3/TRBV12-4,CASHIGGGYGYTF,TGTGCCAGCCACATAGGGGGTGGCTATGGCTACACCTTC
once,TRBJ2-1,TRBD2,TRBV28,CASSSLTGGAGKTYNEQFF,TGTGCCAGCAGTTCCTTAACCGGGGGGGCCGGGAAAACCTACAATGAGCAGTTCTTC
many,TRBJ2-5,.,TRBV7-2,CASSWVGTPQETQYF,TGTGCCAGCAGTTGGGTAGGGACTCCCCAAGAGACCCAGTACTTC
few,TRBJ1-5,TRBD1,TRBV20-1,CSATRDSSNQPQHF,TGCAGTGCTACCCGGGACAGTTCCAATCAGCCCCAGCATTTT
many,TRBJ2-2,.,TRBV7-6,CASSSWGGELFF,TGTGCCAGCAGCTCCTGGGGTGGGGAGCTGTTTTTT
.,TRBJ1-2,TRBD1,TRBV2,CASSDRMGDSSYGYTF,TGTGCCAGCAGTGATCGAATGGGGGACAGTTCATATGGCTACACCTTC
.,TRBJ1-1,.,TRBV30,CAWRRTIEGAFF,TGTGCCTGGAGGAGAACCATAGAGGGAGCTTTCTTT
.,TRBJ1-6,.,TRBV6-6,CASSIVRAGSPLHF,TGTGCCAGCAGTATTGTCAGGGCGGGTTCACCCCTCCACTTT
few,TRBJ2-5,TRBD2,TRBV20-1,CSARRRAGAQETQYF,TGCAGTGCCCGTAGGCGGGCGGGAGCCCAAGAGACCCAGTACTTC
.,TRBJ1-5,.,TRBV12-3/TRBV12-4,CASSLTGQSNQPQHF,TGTGCCAGCAGTTTAACGGGGCAGAGCAATCAGCCCCAGCATTTT
many,TRBJ2-7,.,TRBV2,CASKGGTYEQYF,TGTGCCAGCAAAGGGGGGACCTACGAGCAGTACTTC
.,TRBJ2-6,.,TRBV5-1,CASSSTGSGANVLTF,TGCGCCAGCAGCTCGACAGGTTCTGGGGCCAACGTCCTGACTTTC
many,TRBJ2-2,.,TRBV7-6,CASSTREAGELFF,TGTGCCAGCAGCACCAGGGAGGCCGGGGAGCTGTTTTTT
once,TRBJ2-7,.,TRBV4-1,CASSQSSGSRSYEQYF,TGCGCCAGCAGCCAGTCCTCTGGCAGTCGCTCCTACGAGCAGTACTTC
.,TRBJ1-1,TRBD1,TRBV6-5,CASAEDRTNTEAFF,TGTGCCAGCGCCGAGGACAGGACGAACACTGAAGCTTTCTTT
few,TRBJ2-7,.,TRBV19,CASSIVGDVNKLYF,TGTGCCAGTAGTATAGTCGGGGACGTCAATAAGCTGTACTTC
.,TRBJ1-3,.,TRBV9,CASSVSQGKGNTIYF,TGTGCCAGCAGCGTCTCCCAGGGGAAAGGAAACACCATATATTTT
many,TRBJ1-2,TRBD1,TRBV7-2,CASRFGTDYGYTF,TGTGCCAGCAGGTTTGGGACAGACTATGGCTACACCTTC
many,TRBJ1-5,TRBD1,TRBV7-2,CASSMGQGANQPQHF,TGTGCCAGCAGCATGGGACAGGGGGCGAATCAGCCCCAGCATTTT
.,TRBJ1-1,TRBD1,TRBV12-3/TRBV12-4,CASSLTRTGLAFF,TGTGCCAGCAGCCTGACCCGGACAGGCCTCGCTTTCTTT
.,TRBJ2-3,TRBD1,TRBV5-4,CASSLTGDTDTQYF,TGTGCCAGCAGCTTGACAGGGGACACAGATACGCAGTATTTT
few,TRBJ2-3,.,TRBV6-1,CASNTGLNTQYF,TGTGCCAGCAACACAGGGCTAAATACGCAGTATTTT
few,TRBJ1-2,TRBD1,TRBV5-8,CASSTGQVRVDGYTF,TGTGCCAGCAGCACTGGACAGGTGCGAGTGGATGGCTACACCTTC
few,TRBJ2-3,.,TRBV2,CASSPSGSDTQYF,TGTGCCAGCAGCCCCTCGGGGTCAGATACGCAGTATTTT
many,TRBJ1-2,.,TRBV7-9,CASSPLLGSDYGYTF,TGTGCCAGCAGCCCACTCTTGGGCTCGGACTATGGCTACACCTTC
.,TRBJ2-1,.,TRBV20-1,CSPSSYNEQFF,TGCAGCCCTAGCTCCTACAATGAGCAGTTCTTC
many,TRBJ2-7,.,TRBV12-5,CASGSGLSSYEQYF,TGTGCTAGTGGTTCGGGACTGAGCTCCTACGAGCAGTACTTC
.,TRBJ1-2,.,TRBV28,CASSLGGIGYTF,TGTGCCAGCAGTTTGGGGGGGATCGGCTACACCTTC
.,TRBJ2-1,.,TRBV4-1,CASSQGGVRYSDEQFF,TGCGCCAGCAGCCAAGGGGGGGTCCGCTATAGCGATGAGCAGTTCTTC
.,TRBJ2-1,.,TRBV2,CASTATGSGHNEQFF,TGTGCCAGCACCGCGACAGGTTCGGGCCACAATGAGCAGTTCTTC
.,TRBJ2-2,.,TRBV12-3/TRBV12-4,CASRPLTMAGRKGNTGELFF,TGTGCCAGCAGACCCCTTACCATGGCAGGGCGAAAGGGGAACACCGGGGAGCTGTTTTTT
.,TRBJ1-1,.,TRBV19,CASSIGFSGDTEAFF,TGTGCCAGTAGTATAGGGTTCTCAGGGGACACTGAAGCTTTCTTT
.,TRBJ2-2,.,TRBV7-9,CASSFDRTNTGELFF,TGTGCCAGCAGTTTTGACAGGACGAACACCGGGGAGCTGTTTTTT
many,TRBJ2-7,.,TRBV28,CASSPGHPENYEQYF,TGTGCCAGCAGCCCGGGACACCCGGAGAACTACGAGCAGTACTTC
many,TRBJ2-5,.,TRBV7-9,CASSLGGKETQYF,TGTGCCAGCAGCTTAGGGGGGAAAGAGACCCAGTACTTC
.,TRBJ2-7,TRBD1,TRBV29-1,CSVMTGAYEQYF,TGCAGCGTTATGACAGGGGCCTACGAGCAGTACTTC
.,TRBJ2-1,.,TRBV12-3/TRBV12-4,CASSFLDPVNNAQFF,TGTGCCAGCAGTTTTTTGGACCCGGTCAACAATGCGCAGTTCTTC
.,TRBJ2-3,TRBD2,TRBV29-1,CSVGLDTDTQYF,TGCAGCGTCGGACTAGACACAGATACGCAGTATTTT
.,TRBJ2-7,TRBD1,TRBV19,CASSNPRGQGTYEQYF,TGTGCCAGTAGTAACCCCCGGGGACAGGGAACCTACGAGCAGTACTTC
few,TRBJ2-1,.,TRBV15,CATSSDSGLGEQFF,TGTGCCACCAGCAGTGATAGCGGACTTGGCGAGCAGTTCTTC
.,TRBJ2-7,TRBD1,TRBV12-3/TRBV12-4,CASSLRGDRGYEQYF,TGTGCCAGCAGTTTACGGGGGGACAGGGGCTACGAGCAGTACTTC
few,TRBJ2-7,.,TRBV20-1,CSPGTGGYEQYF,TGCAGTCCTGGTACTGGAGGCTACGAGCAGTACTTC
few,TRBJ2-2,.,TRBV19,CASSMYLQGRELFF,TGTGCCAGTAGTATGTACTTGCAGGGCAGGGAGCTGTTTTTT
few,TRBJ1-2,.,TRBV25-1,CASSEYGQPPDGYTF,TGTGCCAGCAGTGAATATGGACAGCCCCCAGATGGCTACACCTTC
.,TRBJ2-2,.,TRBV4-1,CASSQDGYYTGELFF,TGCGCCAGCAGCCAAGATGGGTATTACACCGGGGAGCTGTTTTTT
once,TRBJ2-2,.,TRBV2,CASDGPNTGELFF,TGTGCCAGCGACGGACCGAACACCGGGGAGCTGTTTTTT
.,TRBJ1-1,TRBD1,TRBV28,CASSLIVRTGGTEAFF,TGTGCCAGCAGTTTAATTGTTCGGACAGGGGGTACTGAAGCTTTCTTT
.,TRBJ2-2,.,TRBV7-8,CASSFGGPNTGELFF,TGTGCCAGCAGCTTTGGGGGGCCTAACACCGGGGAGCTGTTTTTT
.,TRBJ2-7,TRBD2,TRBV29-1,CSVAAGGGYEQYF,TGCAGCGTTGCTGCGGGAGGGGGGTACGAGCAGTACTTC
.,TRBJ1-5,.,TRBV6-1,CACRKFGNQPQHF,TGTGCCTGCAGAAAATTTGGCAATCAGCCCCAGCATTTT
many,TRBJ1-2,.,TRBV7-9,CASSLRAGADPPYGYTF,TGTGCCAGCAGCTTAAGGGCAGGAGCCGACCCCCCCTATGGCTACACCTTC
few,TRBJ2-7,.,TRBV6-5,CASSSGPGRYPEQYF,TGTGCCAGCAGTTCCGGACCGGGGAGGTACCCCGAGCAGTACTTC
few,TRBJ1-2,.,TRBV7-8,CASSLRQNYGYTF,TGTGCCAGCAGCCTGAGACAAAACTATGGCTACACCTTC
few,TRBJ2-1,TRBD1,TRBV11-3,CASSSTPAGGKGHEQFF,TGTGCCAGCAGCTCGACCCCGGCAGGGGGCAAAGGACATGAGCAGTTCTTC
few,TRBJ2-2,.,TRBV20-1,CSAWSTRGELFF,TGCAGTGCTTGGTCCACCCGCGGGGAGCTGTTTTTT
.,TRBJ2-1,.,TRBV7-2,CASSPGSDEQFF,TGTGCCAGCAGCCCCGGGAGCGATGAGCAGTTCTTC